The rows below give T cell receptor beta chains drawn from one sample of a study of cytomegalovirus exposure and HLA in healthy donors. Repertoires were generated with immunoSEQ multiplex PCR, while TCRdb's copy carries only in-frame clones and drops some. The top ten hold under 2% of the sample, which has roughly 190,000 clones, around 90% seen once. The sample comprised PBMCs. The receptors come from a woman between 18 and 29 years old in good health and CMV-seronegative. CDR3s include the opening cysteine and the closing phenylalanine or tryptophan. D genes are given only for firm matches. Size values are once, few and many counts, or a class for expanded clones, and some rows have none.

j_call,clone_size,v_call,d_call,cdr3_nt,cdr3_aa
TRBJ1-2,-,TRBV5-1,TRBD1,TGCGCCAGCAGCGCCTACACAGGGGGCGAATATGGCTACACCTTC,CASSAYTGGEYGYTF
TRBJ1-2,once,TRBV6-5,-,TGTGCCAGCAGCCGCGCGGGGGCCCAATATGGCTACACCTTC,CASSRAGAQYGYTF
TRBJ2-3,once,TRBV28,-,TGTGCCAGCAGTAAAGGAGAGAGCACAGATACGCAGTATTTT,CASSKGESTDTQYF
TRBJ2-2,-,TRBV2,-,TGTGCCAGCAGGAGGACGGGAAACACCGGGGAGCTGTTTTTT,CASRRTGNTGELFF
TRBJ2-1,few,TRBV4-3,TRBD2,TGCGCCAGCAGCCAAGATAAGCTAGCGGGAGGGCCACCTTCCTACAATGAGCAGTTCTTC,CASSQDKLAGGPPSYNEQFF
TRBJ2-7,-,TRBV25-1,-,TGTGCCAGCAGCCCCCGGGTGGGAGGCTACGAGCAGTACTTC,CASSPRVGGYEQYF
TRBJ1-2,-,TRBV27,TRBD1,TGTGCCAGCAGCCAGGGGGCTAGAGGCTACACCTTC,CASSQGARGYTF
TRBJ2-5,-,TRBV2,TRBD2,TGTGCCAGCAGTGAAAAGGGGACTAGCGGGGCGGGGGAGACCCAGTACTTC,CASSEKGTSGAGETQYF
TRBJ2-7,-,TRBV6-6,TRBD2,TGTGCCAGCACCGAGACTAGCGGGCCCTCCTACGAGCAGTACTTC,CASTETSGPSYEQYF
TRBJ1-5,-,TRBV21-1,-,TGTGCCAGCAGCAAAGTTACAGGGCCTTGGTGGCCCCAGCATTTT,CASSKVTGPWWPQHF
TRBJ1-2,-,TRBV5-5,TRBD1,TGTGCCAGCAGCCGAGGGCAGGGGACAGGGGGCGGCTATGGCTACACCTTC,CASSRGQGTGGGYGYTF
TRBJ2-3,-,TRBV5-4,TRBD2,TGTGCCAGCAGCGAGAGTCGGACTAGCGGGAGCACAGATACGCAGTATTTT,CASSESRTSGSTDTQYF
TRBJ1-4,-,TRBV28,-,TGTGCCACCAACTATGAAAAACTGTTTTTT,CATNYEKLFF
TRBJ2-5,-,TRBV5-6,-,TGTGCCAGCAGCTTGGCCGATTTGCGGGAGACCCAGTACTTC,CASSLADLRETQYF
TRBJ2-2,once,TRBV5-4,-,TGTGCCAGCAGCCAGGGGCCAGCGGTTAACACCGGGGAGCTGTTTTTT,CASSQGPAVNTGELFF
TRBJ2-1,-,TRBV7-6,TRBD2,TGTGCCAGCAGCCTCCAGTTCGGGACTAGCGGGAGTTATGAGCAGTTCTTC,CASSLQFGTSGSYEQFF
TRBJ1-2,-,TRBV11-2,-,TGTGCCAGCAGCTTAGGGATGGGCGGCTACACCTTC,CASSLGMGGYTF
TRBJ2-5,once,TRBV7-9,TRBD2,TGTGCCAGCAGCTCAACTAGCGGCCGTCAAGAGACCCAGTACTTC,CASSSTSGRQETQYF
TRBJ1-4,-,TRBV19,-,TGTGCCAGTAGTTTAGGACACCTTAGGACTAATGAAAAACTGTTTTTT,CASSLGHLRTNEKLFF
TRBJ1-4,-,TRBV30,-,TGTGCCTGGACCCCCCCAACAGGGACGGCTAATGAAAAACTGTTTTTT,CAWTPPTGTANEKLFF
TRBJ1-2,-,TRBV7-8,TRBD1,TGTGCCAGCAGCTCAAGCAGAACAGGGGACTACACCTTC,CASSSSRTGDYTF
TRBJ2-7,-,TRBV30,-,TGTGCCTGGAGTCCCTCGTACTACGAGCAGTACTTC,CAWSPSYYEQYF
TRBJ2-5,-,TRBV5-4,-,TGTGCCAGCAGCCCCGGACAGCTCCAAGAGACCCAGTACTTC,CASSPGQLQETQYF
TRBJ2-2,-,TRBV19,TRBD1,TGTGCCAGTCTGAAGACAGGGGATCCCGGGGAGCTGTTTTTT,CASLKTGDPGELFF
TRBJ2-7,-,TRBV27,-,TGTGCCAGCAGTTTCTCAGGGATTAAGCAGTACTTC,CASSFSGIKQYF
TRBJ1-1,-,TRBV4-1,-,TGCGCCAGCAGCCAGGCATGGGGGCGGAACACTGAAGCTTTCTTT,CASSQAWGRNTEAFF
TRBJ1-1,-,TRBV5-4,-,TGTGCCAGCAGCTTGAAAAGGGGCGCCGATGGGAACACTGAAGCTTTCTTT,CASSLKRGADGNTEAFF
TRBJ1-5,-,TRBV28,-,TGTGCCAGCAGTTTCTCCGTAAATCAGCCCCAGCATTTT,CASSFSVNQPQHF
TRBJ2-1,-,TRBV5-4,TRBD2,TGTGCCAGCAGCTCGTCGCCAAACCTAGCGGGAGGGGGTAATGAGCAGTTCTTC,CASSSSPNLAGGGNEQFF
TRBJ2-4,-,TRBV27,TRBD2,TGTGCCAGCAGTGGGGTAGGGCTAGCGGGGGGCGGCATTCAGTACTTC,CASSGVGLAGGGIQYF
TRBJ1-6,few,TRBV19,TRBD1,TGTGCCAGTAGTATGCAGGGACAGGGGCGTTCACCCCTCCACTTT,CASSMQGQGRSPLHF
TRBJ2-7,-,TRBV6-1,TRBD2,TGTGCCAGCAGGAAAAAAGCGGGAAATTCCTACGAGCAGTACTTC,CASRKKAGNSYEQYF
TRBJ2-3,-,TRBV7-6,TRBD1,TGTGCCAGCAGCTTAGCCCCGGGACAGGGTGTAGATACGCAGTATTTT,CASSLAPGQGVDTQYF
TRBJ2-6,-,TRBV2,-,TGTGCCAGCAGCTATAGTTCTGGGGCCAACGTCCTGACTTTC,CASSYSSGANVLTF
TRBJ2-2,-,TRBV11-2,TRBD2,TGTGCCAGCAGCTTAGGTCGGGGAGGGACCGGGGAGCTGTTTTTT,CASSLGRGGTGELFF
TRBJ2-3,-,TRBV2,TRBD2,TGTGCCAGCAGTGTTCGGGGGGGCAGCACAGATACGCAGTATTTT,CASSVRGGSTDTQYF
TRBJ2-7,-,TRBV9,-,TGTGCCAGCAGCGTAGAAGGAGGGGACGAGCAGTACTTC,CASSVEGGDEQYF
TRBJ1-4,-,TRBV2,-,TGTGCCAGCAGTGCACAGACTAATGAAAAACTGTTTTTT,CASSAQTNEKLFF
TRBJ2-3,-,TRBV5-1,TRBD2,TGCGCCAGCAGCTCCAGCGGGAGGGTCGTTACGCAGTATTTT,CASSSSGRVVTQYF
TRBJ1-6,-,TRBV30,-,TGTGCCTGGAGGGAGAGGGGGACGCTCAATTCACCCCTCCACTTT,CAWRERGTLNSPLHF
TRBJ1-6,few,TRBV2,-,TGTGCCAGCAAGTGGAGCTCCTATAATTCACCCCTCCACTTT,CASKWSSYNSPLHF
TRBJ2-1,once,TRBV30,TRBD2,TGTGCCTGGCGGGGGGTGAGCTCCTACAATGAGCAGTTCTTC,CAWRGVSSYNEQFF
TRBJ2-1,-,TRBV30,-,TGTGCCGCCGAGGGGATGGTAGCGGACTCCTACAATGAGCAGTTCTTC,CAAEGMVADSYNEQFF
TRBJ2-3,-,TRBV9,TRBD2,TGTGCCAGCAGCACTGGGGGGACTAGCGGGTCGACGCAGTATTTT,CASSTGGTSGSTQYF
TRBJ2-3,-,TRBV7-2,TRBD2,TGTGCCAGCAGCTTAGCCGGCGGGGGGGGAGATACGCAGTATTTT,CASSLAGGGGDTQYF
TRBJ1-6,-,TRBV30,-,TGTGCCTGGATTCGAGGGATATCACCCCTCCACTTT,CAWIRGISPLHF
TRBJ2-3,-,TRBV7-9,TRBD2,TGTTCCAGCAGCGCCCGATGGGGTAGCGGGGGGATGGTGGATACGCAGTATTTT,CSSSARWGSGGMVDTQYF
TRBJ1-4,-,TRBV5-6,-,TGTGCCAGCAGCTTGGCGGGGTTGGGTGAAAAACTGTTTTTT,CASSLAGLGEKLFF
TRBJ1-1,once,TRBV28,-,TGTGCCAGCAGTTTGAGTACCCTTAAGCCAAAAACGGGATCTGAAGCTTTCTTT,CASSLSTLKPKTGSEAFF
TRBJ2-7,-,TRBV6-5,-,TGTGCCAGCGCAGGGGCAGCCTCCGGCGCGGGCGAGCAGTACTTC,CASAGAASGAGEQYF